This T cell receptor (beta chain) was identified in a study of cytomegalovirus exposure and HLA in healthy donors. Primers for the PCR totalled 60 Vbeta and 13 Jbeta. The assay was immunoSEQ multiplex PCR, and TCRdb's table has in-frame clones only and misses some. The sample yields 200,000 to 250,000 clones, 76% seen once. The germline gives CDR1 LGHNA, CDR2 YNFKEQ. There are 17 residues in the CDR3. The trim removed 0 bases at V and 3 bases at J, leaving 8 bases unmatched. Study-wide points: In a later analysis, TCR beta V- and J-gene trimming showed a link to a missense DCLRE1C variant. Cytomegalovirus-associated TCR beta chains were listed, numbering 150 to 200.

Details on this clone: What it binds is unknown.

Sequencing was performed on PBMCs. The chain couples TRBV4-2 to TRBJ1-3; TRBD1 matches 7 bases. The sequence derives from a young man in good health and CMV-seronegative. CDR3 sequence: CASSQDFGTGVGNTIYF. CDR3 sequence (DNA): TGTGCCAGCAGCCAAGATTTTGGTACAGGGGTTGGAAACACCATATATTTT.